The source of this T cell receptor (beta chain) is a study of blood T cell repertoires in COVID-19. Background on the study: The study drew acute and convalescent COVID-19 samples from the United States, Italy and Spain. From T cells, B-cell-depleted T cells, or PBMCs came the material, which was cDNA or gDNA.

This clone appeared once. This CDR3 spans 15 amino acids. Trimming removed 7 bases from V and 2 bases from J, with 12 bases in between. Germline V gives CDR1 MNHEY, CDR2 SVGAGI. Repertoires were generated with immunoSEQ multiplex PCR, while TCRdb's copy carries only in-frame clones and drops some. The sample contains 45,000 to 50,000 clones, approximately 87% of which appear only once. The chain employs TRBV6-5 and TRBJ1-6, with D unresolved. This receptor was obtained from a human donor in a cohort sampled during active COVID-19. What was sequenced was peripheral blood. CDR3 protein: CASILLPTYNSPLHF. CDR3 nucleotides: TGTGCCAGCATTTTACTGCCTACCTATAATTCACCCCTCCACTTT.